This T cell receptor (beta chain) was recorded in a study of glioma-infiltrating T cells. Using RNA template, CDR3s of TCR alpha and beta were amplified with iRepertoire arm-PCR. Each CDR3 protein gets one entry after TCRdb re-called the multiplex PCR reads with MiXCR. Of a few thousand distinct CDR3 sequences listed, 44% are singletons. The germline CDR1 and CDR2 sequences are MNHEY and SMNVEV (reference sequence). Losses at the gene ends were 6 bases for V and 2 bases for J; bases not matched to a gene: 7. The CDR3 sequence is 15 residues long. Relative to its sample, this clonotype is medium-sized.

V and J are TRBV27 and TRBJ2-3; 8 bases are a match to TRBD1. This sequence was found in a human donor with low-grade glioma or glioblastoma, undergoing nonglioma brain surgery, or in good health (not recorded which). The sample was glioma tissue, nonneoplastic brain tissue, or PBMCs (not recorded which). Here the CDR3 DNA reads TGTGCCAGCAGCCGTGAGGGACAGGCCACAGATACGCAGTATTTT. Its translation is CASSREGQATDTQYF.